One sample yielded the 8 T cell receptor beta chains listed below, sequenced in a study of CD8+CD57+ T cells in acquired aplastic anemia. It was genomic DNA that served as the template for profiling TCR beta VDJ and CDR3. TCRdb redid the calling of the reads with MiXCR, one entry per CDR3 protein. The profile shows about 170,000 distinct CDR3 sequences, under 75% of them singletons. Sequencing was done on a sample of sorted CD4+, CD8+, or CD8+CD57+ T cells (not recorded which) from PBMCs. These receptors originate from a human donor in good health.

This clonotype was seen once. This may arise from a read error, as a much more abundant clone is one base away. V and J are TRBV7-2 and TRBJ2-1; D ambiguous. The CDR3 loop spans 14 amino acids. Germline V gives CDR1 SGHTA, CDR2 FQGNSA. As DNA, the CDR3 is TGCGCCAACAGCCTACCTTCCGGAGACAATGAGCAGTTCTTC. Protein product: CANSLPSGDNEQFF.

The chain recombines TRBV5-1 with TRBJ2-7; TRBD1 aligns across 7 bases. Germline values: CDR1 SGHRS, CDR2 YFSETQ. The CDR3 contains 13 residues. J gave up 7 bases and V 5 bases, and 9 bases lay outside the gene matches. CDR3 loop: CASSLGQEVEQYF. CDR3 DNA: TGCGCCAGCAGTCTCGGACAGGAGGTAGAGCAGTACTTC.

This clonotype was detected many times. This chain links TRBV15 with TRBJ2-3; TRBD2 is a possible D gene (5 bases). The germline V gene has CDR1 LNHNV and CDR2 YYDKDF (reference sequence). The CDR3 length is 19 residues. V shed 0 bases and J shed 4 bases, with 23 bases lying between them. The CDR3 DNA is TGTGCCACCAGCAGAGATGGATTAGTTGGGAGTGAAAGCTCAGATACGCAGTATTTT. It specifies CATSRDGLVGSESSDTQYF.

This clonotype was picked up one time. The rearrangement joins TRBV20-1 to TRBJ2-7; D gene uncertain. Germline V CDR1 and CDR2: DFQATT, SNEGSKA (reference sequence). CDR3 length: 12 residues. V was clipped by 6 bases and J by 2 bases, with 11 bases between them. CDR3 loop: CSAEATAYEQYF. CDR3 nucleotides: TGCAGTGCAGAGGCTACTGCCTACGAGCAGTACTTC.

This clonotype was observed a handful of times. V gene TRBV2 combines with J gene TRBJ2-7, with 8 bases fitting TRBD1. Germline V CDR1 and CDR2: SNHLY, FYNNEI. The CDR3 extends over 13 amino acids. The V segment lost 6 bases and the J segment 3 bases; nucleotides outside the gene matches: 4. The DNA for the CDR3 is TGTGCCAGCAGACAGGGGGTCTACTACGAGCAGTACTTC. Encoded protein: CASRQGVYYEQYF.

This chain joins TRBV10-3 and TRBJ2-1; maybe TRBD2 (5 bases). Germline V gene lookup returns CDR1 ENHRY and CDR2 SYGVKD. V was shortened by 8 bases and J by 8 bases, with 19 bases between the two germline ends. This CDR3 has 14 residues. The CDR3: CAISGWAVVDEQFF. The CDR3 region has the DNA TGTGCCATCTCGGGGTGGGCCGTTGTCGATGAGCAGTTCTTC.

The V call is TRBV2, the J call TRBJ2-2; D may be TRBD1 (5 bases). Trimming removed 6 bases from V and 5 bases from J, with 13 bases in between. CDR1 is SNHLY and CDR2 is FYNNEI in the germline V gene. The CDR3 spans 14 residues. CDR3 amino acids: CASRGQAITGELFF. CDR3 nucleotide sequence: TGTGCCAGCAGGGGGCAGGCGATAACCGGGGAGCTGTTTTTT.

The chain is built from TRBV10-3 and TRBJ1-2; maybe TRBD1 (6 bases). The CDR3 covers 12 residues. V shed 5 bases and J shed 6 bases, with 10 bases lying between them. CDR1 and CDR2 from the germline V gene are ENHRY and SYGVKD. The CDR3 is CAISSPGDGYTF. CDR3 DNA sequence: TGTGCCATCAGTTCACCAGGGGATGGCTACACCTTC.